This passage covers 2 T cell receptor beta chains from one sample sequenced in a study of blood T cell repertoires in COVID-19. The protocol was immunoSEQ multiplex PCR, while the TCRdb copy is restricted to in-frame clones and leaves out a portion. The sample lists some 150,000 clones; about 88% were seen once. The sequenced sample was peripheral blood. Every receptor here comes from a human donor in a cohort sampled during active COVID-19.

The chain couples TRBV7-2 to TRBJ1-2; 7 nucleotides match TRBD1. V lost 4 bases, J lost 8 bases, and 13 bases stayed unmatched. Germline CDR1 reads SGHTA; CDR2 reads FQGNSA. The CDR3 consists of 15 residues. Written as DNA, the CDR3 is TGTGCCAGCAGCTCCAGGGACAGACCCCTCGGGGGCTACACCTTC. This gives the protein CASSSRDRPLGGYTF. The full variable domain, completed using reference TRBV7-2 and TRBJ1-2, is GAGVSQSPSNKVTEKGKDVELRCDPISGHTALYWYRQSLGQGLEFLIYFQGNSAPDKSGLPSDRFSAERTGGSVSTLTIQRTQQEDSAVYLCASSSRDRPLGGYTFGSGTRLTVV.

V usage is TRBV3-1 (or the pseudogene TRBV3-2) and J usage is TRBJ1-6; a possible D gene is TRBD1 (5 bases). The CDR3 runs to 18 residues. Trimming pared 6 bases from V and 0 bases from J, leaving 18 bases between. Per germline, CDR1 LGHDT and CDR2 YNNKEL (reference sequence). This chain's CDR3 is CASRHHRRQSSYNSPLHF. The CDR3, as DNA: TGTGCCAGCAGGCACCACAGAAGACAGAGCTCCTATAATTCACCCCTCCACTTT.